The subject of this entry is one T cell receptor beta chain. Antigen specificity is unknown. Sequencing was performed with immunoSEQ multiplex PCR; in TCRdb, only in-frame clones are kept and a portion is missing. The top ten hold roughly 0.62% of the sample, which has about 1.1 million clones, about 84% seen once. Trimming removed 3 bases at V and 0 bases at J, with 9 bases between. The CDR3 loop spans 15 amino acids. Looked up from germline, CDR1 is ENHRY and CDR2 is SYGVKD. These data originate in a study of shared clonotypes between healthy human individuals. Into CD45RA+ naive and CD45RA-negative memory subsets, the CD4+ cells were split. The study's findings and limits: Rarefaction showed sorted-subset sequencing was incomplete despite large depth.

The J gene is TRBJ2-1, the V gene TRBV10-3; D is unresolved. Sequencing was carried out using memory CD4+ T cells from PBMCs. The sample's subset: CD45RA-negative fraction. The sequence was collected from a man younger than 35 in good health. Some clones in this sample may be carry-over from other donors' samples. The CDR3 here is CAISDWRLSYNEQFF. DNA of the CDR3: TGTGCCATCAGTGACTGGAGACTCTCCTACAATGAGCAGTTCTTC.